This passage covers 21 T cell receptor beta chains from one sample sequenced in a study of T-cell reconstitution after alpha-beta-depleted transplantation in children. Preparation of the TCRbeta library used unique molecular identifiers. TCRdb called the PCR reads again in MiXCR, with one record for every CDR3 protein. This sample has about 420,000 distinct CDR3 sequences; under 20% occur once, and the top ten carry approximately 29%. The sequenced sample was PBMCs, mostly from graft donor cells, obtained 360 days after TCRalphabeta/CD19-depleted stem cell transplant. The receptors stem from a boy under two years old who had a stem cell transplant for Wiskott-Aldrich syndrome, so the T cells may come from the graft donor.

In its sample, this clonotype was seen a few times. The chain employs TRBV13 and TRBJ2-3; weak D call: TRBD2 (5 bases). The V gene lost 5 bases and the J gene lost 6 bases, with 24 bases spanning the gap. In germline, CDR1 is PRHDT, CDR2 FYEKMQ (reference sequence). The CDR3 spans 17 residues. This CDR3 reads CASSPPPRPGGSDTQYF. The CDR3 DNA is TGTGCCAGCAGCCCACCCCCTAGACCGGGCGGGTCGGATACGCAGTATTTT.

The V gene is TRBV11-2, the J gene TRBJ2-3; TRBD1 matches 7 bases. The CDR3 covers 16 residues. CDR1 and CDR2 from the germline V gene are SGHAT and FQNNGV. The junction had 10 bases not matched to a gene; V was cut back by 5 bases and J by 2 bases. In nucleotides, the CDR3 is TGTGCCAGCAGCCCCCGACAGGGTGCGGCCACAGATACGCAGTATTTT. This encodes CASSPRQGAATDTQYF.

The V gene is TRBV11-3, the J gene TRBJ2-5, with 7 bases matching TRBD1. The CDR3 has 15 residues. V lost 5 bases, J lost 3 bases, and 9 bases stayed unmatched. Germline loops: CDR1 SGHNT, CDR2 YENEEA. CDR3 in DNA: TGTGCCAGCAGCACCAGAGGGACAGCTGAAGAGACCCAGTACTTC. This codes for CASSTRGTAEETQYF.

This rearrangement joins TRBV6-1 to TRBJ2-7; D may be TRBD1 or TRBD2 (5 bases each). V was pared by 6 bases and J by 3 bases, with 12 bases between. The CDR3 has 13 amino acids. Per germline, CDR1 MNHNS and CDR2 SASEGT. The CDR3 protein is CASRAWDGYEQYF. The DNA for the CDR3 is TGTGCCAGCAGGGCCTGGGACGGCTACGAGCAGTACTTC.

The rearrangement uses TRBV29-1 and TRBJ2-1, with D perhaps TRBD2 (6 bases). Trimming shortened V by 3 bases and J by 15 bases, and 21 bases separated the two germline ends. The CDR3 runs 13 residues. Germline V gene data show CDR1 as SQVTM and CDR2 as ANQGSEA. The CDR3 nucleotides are TGCAGCGTTGAGCCTAGGATGGGGGGAGAACCGTTCTTC. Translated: CSVEPRMGGEPFF.

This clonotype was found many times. The CDR3 here is CASSLGTLNTEAFF. The CDR3 bases are TGTGCCAGTAGTTTAGGGACGTTGAACACTGAAGCTTTCTTT. The chain has TRBV19 and TRBJ1-1; TRBD1 might be the D (5 bases). The CDR3 loop spans 14 amino acids. CDR1 is LNHDA and CDR2 is SQIVND in the germline V gene (reference sequence). V was cut by 5 bases and J by 0 bases, with 10 bases left in between.

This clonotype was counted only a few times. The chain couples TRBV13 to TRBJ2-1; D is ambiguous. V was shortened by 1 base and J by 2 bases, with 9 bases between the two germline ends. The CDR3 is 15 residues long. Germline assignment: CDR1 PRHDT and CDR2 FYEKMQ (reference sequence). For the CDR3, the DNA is TGTGCCAGCAGCTTAGTGCCTCAGCCCTACAATGAGCAGTTCTTC. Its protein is CASSLVPQPYNEQFF. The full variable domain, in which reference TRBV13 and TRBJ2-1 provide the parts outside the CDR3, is AAGVIQSPRHLIKEKRETATLKCYPIPRHDTVYWYQQGPGQDPQFLISFYEKMQSDKGSIPDRFSAQQFSDYHSELNMSSLELGDSALYFCASSLVPQPYNEQFFGPGTRLTVL.

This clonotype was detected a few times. The CDR3 sequence: CASSLGTGALAKNIQYF. CDR3 bases: TGTGCCAGCAGCTTAGGGACAGGTGCACTAGCCAAAAACATTCAGTACTTC. This chain connects TRBV11-2 to TRBJ2-4; 7 bases match TRBD1. V shed 1 base, J shed 0 bases, and the junction held 6 bases outside the gene matches. The CDR3 consists of 17 residues. The germline CDR1 and CDR2 sequences are SGHAT and FQNNGV.

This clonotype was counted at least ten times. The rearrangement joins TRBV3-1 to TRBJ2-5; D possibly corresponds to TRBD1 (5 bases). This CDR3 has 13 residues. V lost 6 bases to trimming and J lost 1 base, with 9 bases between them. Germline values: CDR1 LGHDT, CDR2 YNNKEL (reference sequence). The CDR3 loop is CASRRQTQETQYF. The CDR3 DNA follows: TGTGCCAGCAGGCGACAGACCCAAGAGACCCAGTACTTC.

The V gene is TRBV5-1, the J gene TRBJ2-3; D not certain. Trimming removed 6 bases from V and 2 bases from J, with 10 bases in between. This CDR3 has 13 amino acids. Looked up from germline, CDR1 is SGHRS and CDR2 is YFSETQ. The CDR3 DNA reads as TGCGCCAGCAAGCGTTCCTCCACAGATACGCAGTATTTT. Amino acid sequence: CASKRSSTDTQYF.

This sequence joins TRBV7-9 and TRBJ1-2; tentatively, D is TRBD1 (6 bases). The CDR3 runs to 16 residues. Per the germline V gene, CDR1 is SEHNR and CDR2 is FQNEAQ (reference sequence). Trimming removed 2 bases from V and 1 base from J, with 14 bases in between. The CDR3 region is CASSLPRGRLNYGYTF. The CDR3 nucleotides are TGTGCCAGCAGCTTACCCAGGGGACGGCTTAACTATGGCTACACCTTC.

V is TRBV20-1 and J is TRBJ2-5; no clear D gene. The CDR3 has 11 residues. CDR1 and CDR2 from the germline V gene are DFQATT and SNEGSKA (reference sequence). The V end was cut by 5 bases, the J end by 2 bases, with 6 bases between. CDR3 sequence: CSAFEQETQYF. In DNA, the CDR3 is TGCAGTGCTTTCGAGCAAGAGACCCAGTACTTC.

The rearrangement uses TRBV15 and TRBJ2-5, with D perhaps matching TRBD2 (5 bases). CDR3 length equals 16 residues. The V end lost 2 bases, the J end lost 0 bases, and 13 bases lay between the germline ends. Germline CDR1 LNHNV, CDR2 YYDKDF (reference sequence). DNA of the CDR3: TGTGCCACCAGCAGATCCGGGAACCCGAACCAAGAGACCCAGTACTTC. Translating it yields CATSRSGNPNQETQYF.

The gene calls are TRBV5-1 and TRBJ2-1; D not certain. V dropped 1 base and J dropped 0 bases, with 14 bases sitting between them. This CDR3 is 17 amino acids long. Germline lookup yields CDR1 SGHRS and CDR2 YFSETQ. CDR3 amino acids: CASSLRDALSSYNEQFF. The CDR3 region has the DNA TGCGCCAGCAGCTTGCGTGACGCCTTGAGCTCCTACAATGAGCAGTTCTTC.

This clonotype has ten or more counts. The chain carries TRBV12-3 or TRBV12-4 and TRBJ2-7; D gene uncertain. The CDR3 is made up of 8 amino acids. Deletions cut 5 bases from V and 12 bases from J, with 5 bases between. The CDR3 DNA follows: TGTGCCAGCAGTGGCCGGTACTTC. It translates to CASSGRYF.

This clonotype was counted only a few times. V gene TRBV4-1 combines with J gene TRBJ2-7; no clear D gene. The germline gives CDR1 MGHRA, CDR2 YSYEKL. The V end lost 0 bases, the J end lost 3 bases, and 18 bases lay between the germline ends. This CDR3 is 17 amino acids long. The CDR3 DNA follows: TGCGCCAGCAGCCAAGATCATAGGCACCTGGGGTTCTACGAGCAGTACTTC. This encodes CASSQDHRHLGFYEQYF.

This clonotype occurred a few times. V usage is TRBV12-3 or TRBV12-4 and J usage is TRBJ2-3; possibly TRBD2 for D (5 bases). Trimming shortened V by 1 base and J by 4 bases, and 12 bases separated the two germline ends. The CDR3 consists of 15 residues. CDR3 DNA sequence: TGTGCCAGCAGTTTAGTGGGAGAAGATCCAGATACGCAGTATTTT. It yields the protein CASSLVGEDPDTQYF.

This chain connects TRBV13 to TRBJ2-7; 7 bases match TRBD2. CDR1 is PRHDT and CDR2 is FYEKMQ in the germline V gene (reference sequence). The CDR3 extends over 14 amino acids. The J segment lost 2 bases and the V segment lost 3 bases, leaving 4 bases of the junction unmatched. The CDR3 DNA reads TGTGCCAGCAGCTTGGCGGGAGCGACCTACGAGCAGTACTTC. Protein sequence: CASSLAGATYEQYF. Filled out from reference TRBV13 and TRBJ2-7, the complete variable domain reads AAGVIQSPRHLIKEKRETATLKCYPIPRHDTVYWYQQGPGQDPQFLISFYEKMQSDKGSIPDRFSAQQFSDYHSELNMSSLELGDSALYFCASSLAGATYEQYFGPGTRLTVT.

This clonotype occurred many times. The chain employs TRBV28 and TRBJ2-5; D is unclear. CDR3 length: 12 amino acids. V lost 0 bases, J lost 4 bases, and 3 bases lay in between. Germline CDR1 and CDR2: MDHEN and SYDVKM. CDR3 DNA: TGTGCCAGCAGTTTATGGGGAGAGACCCAGTACTTC. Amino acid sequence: CASSLWGETQYF.

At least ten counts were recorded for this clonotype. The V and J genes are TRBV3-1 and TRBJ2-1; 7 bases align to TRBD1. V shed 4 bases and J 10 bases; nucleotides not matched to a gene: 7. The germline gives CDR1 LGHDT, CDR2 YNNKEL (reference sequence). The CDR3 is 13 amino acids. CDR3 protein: CASSLQTGPEQFF. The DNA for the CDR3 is TGTGCCAGCAGCCTTCAGACAGGGCCCGAGCAGTTCTTC.

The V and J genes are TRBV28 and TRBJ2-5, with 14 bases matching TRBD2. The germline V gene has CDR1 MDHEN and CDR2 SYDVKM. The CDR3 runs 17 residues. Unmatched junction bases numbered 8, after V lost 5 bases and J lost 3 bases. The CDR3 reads CASSLGLAGGQKETQYF. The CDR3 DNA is TGTGCCAGCAGTCTCGGACTAGCGGGGGGCCAAAAAGAGACCCAGTACTTC.